One sample yielded the 24 T cell receptor beta chains listed below, sequenced in a study of graft-versus-host responses after intestinal transplantation. Using immunoSEQ multiplex PCR, the repertoire was profiled, and TCRdb retains in-frame clones only, with some absent. Altogether approximately 88,000 clones are present, 90% being singletons, with the ten largest covering 0.11%. The antigens for these receptors are not known. The sample was unstimulated CD4+ T cells sorted from spleen or lymph node cells, taken before intestinal transplant. The origin of the receptors is a human donor who received an intestinal transplant.

This clone was observed a few times. The chain combines TRBV6-5 with TRBJ2-2; TRBD2 matches at 10 bases. The CDR3 has 16 amino acids. CDR1 MNHEY and CDR2 SVGAGI come from the germline V gene. The junction had 5 bases not matched to a gene; V was cut back by 4 bases and J by 3 bases. CDR3 nucleotides: TGTGCCAGCAGTTCCTTGGGACTAGCGTACACCGGGGAGCTGTTTTTT. Its protein product is CASSSLGLAYTGELFF.

This clone is a singleton in its sample. The chain has TRBV29-1 and TRBJ2-1, with D perhaps TRBD1 (5 bases). V lost 1 base to trimming and J lost 7 bases, with 17 bases between them. The CDR3 runs 15 residues. CDR1 is SQVTM and CDR2 is ANQGSEA in the germline V gene. The CDR3 nucleotides read TGCAGCGTTGAAGGTCAGGGAAGTATATGGAATGAGCAGTTCTTC. It encodes CSVEGQGSIWNEQFF.

This chain connects TRBV5-5 to TRBJ2-7; 8 bases align to TRBD1. After removal of 2 bases from V and 0 bases from J, the junction contained 4 bases not matched to a gene. There are 15 residues in the CDR3. Germline V CDR1 and CDR2: SGHKS, YYEKEE (reference sequence). CDR3 in amino acids: CASSLRGQDSYEQYF. The CDR3 region has the DNA TGTGCCAGCAGCTTAAGGGGACAGGACTCCTACGAGCAGTACTTC.

The rearrangement links TRBV7-2 to TRBJ2-2; D unclear. V was trimmed by 4 bases and J by 4 bases, leaving 7 bases between them. This CDR3 comprises 13 residues. Germline CDR1 SGHTA, CDR2 FQGNSA. CDR3 in amino acids: CASSSWPTGELFF. As DNA, the CDR3 is TGTGCCAGCAGCTCCTGGCCCACCGGGGAGCTGTTTTTT.

Only a few counts were recorded for this clone. The rearrangement links TRBV6-1 to TRBJ1-5; a possible D gene is TRBD1 (6 bases). Trimming removed 7 bases at V and 2 bases at J, with 12 bases between. Per germline, CDR1 MNHNS and CDR2 SASEGT. This CDR3 spans 14 amino acids. The CDR3 reads CASMGAVGNQPQHF. CDR3 DNA sequence: TGTGCCAGCATGGGGGCGGTTGGCAATCAGCCCCAGCATTTT.

V usage is TRBV7-9 and J usage is TRBJ2-7; 9 positions agree with TRBD1. The CDR3 is 15 residues long. V was pared by 5 bases and J by 2 bases, with 7 bases of the junction left unmatched. Germline CDR1 and CDR2: SEHNR and FQNEAQ (reference sequence). CDR3 DNA sequence: TGTGCCAGCAGCCGGGGACAGGGCCCAACCTACGAGCAGTACTTC. This translates into CASSRGQGPTYEQYF.

This rearrangement joins TRBV11-2 to TRBJ1-1; D is uncertain. The CDR3 consists of 13 residues. Per germline, CDR1 SGHAT and CDR2 FQNNGV. Trimming removed 8 bases from V and 7 bases from J, with 17 bases in between. In DNA form, the CDR3 reads TGTGCCAGCGGAGTAAGGAGTTTCGGTGAAGCTTTCTTT. This gives the protein CASGVRSFGEAFF.

This rearrangement joins TRBV6-5 to TRBJ2-3; tentative D call: TRBD2 (6 bases). The CDR3 sequence is 16 residues long. Trimming took off 0 bases at V and 1 base at J, with 11 bases between the two ends. In germline, CDR1 is MNHEY, CDR2 SVGAGI. The CDR3 coding sequence is TGTGCCAGCAGTTACTCGCCGGGGGACCGCACAGATACGCAGTATTTT. It encodes CASSYSPGDRTDTQYF.

This chain links TRBV5-1 with TRBJ2-2; D is perhaps TRBD2 (5 bases). The germline V gene encodes CDR1 SGHRS and CDR2 YFSETQ. The CDR3 consists of 17 residues. V lost 0 bases and J lost 2, with 14 bases in between. CDR3 protein: CASSLARGADNTGELFF. The CDR3 region has the DNA TGCGCCAGCAGCTTGGCCCGGGGAGCGGACAACACCGGGGAGCTGTTTTTT. Drawing the rest from reference TRBV5-1 and TRBJ2-2, the complete variable domain is KAGVTQTPRYLIKTRGQQVTLSCSPISGHRSVSWYQQTPGQGLQFLFEYFSETQRNKGNFPGRFSGRQFSNSRSEMNVSTLELGDSALYLCASSLARGADNTGELFFGEGSRLTVL.

The CDR3 sequence is CASSLAPTGINQPQHF. The CDR3 coding sequence is TGCGCCAGCAGCTTGGCCCCGACAGGTATCAATCAGCCCCAGCATTTT. The V gene is TRBV5-1, the J gene TRBJ1-5; D is possibly TRBD1 (6 bases). CDR3 length: 16 amino acids. The V and J ends lost 0 bases and 3 bases respectively, with 13 bases between them. Germline V gene lookup returns CDR1 SGHRS and CDR2 YFSETQ. The entire variable domain, with the rest obtained from reference TRBV5-1 and TRBJ1-5, is as follows: KAGVTQTPRYLIKTRGQQVTLSCSPISGHRSVSWYQQTPGQGLQFLFEYFSETQRNKGNFPGRFSGRQFSNSRSEMNVSTLELGDSALYLCASSLAPTGINQPQHFGDGTRLSIL.

V and J are TRBV2 and TRBJ1-1; TRBD1 matches at 8 bases. Germline-derived CDR1 and CDR2 are SNHLY and FYNNEI. V was pared by 8 bases and J by 1 base, with 3 bases of the junction left unmatched. The CDR3 runs 13 residues. CDR3 protein: CASGGTGNTEAFF. DNA for the CDR3: TGTGCCAGCGGGGGGACAGGGAACACTGAAGCTTTCTTT.

The chain links TRBV2 to TRBJ2-1, with 7 bases lining up with TRBD2. The CDR3 spans 13 residues. The V segment lost 7 bases and the J segment 4 bases; nucleotides outside the gene matches: 4. In germline, CDR1 is SNHLY, CDR2 FYNNEI. CDR3 sequence (DNA): TGTGCCAGCAAAGCGGGATCTTACAATGAGCAGTTCTTC. Translation: CASKAGSYNEQFF.

This clone was observed once. V is TRBV29-1 and J is TRBJ1-5; D unclear. Looked up from germline, CDR1 is SQVTM and CDR2 is ANQGSEA. The CDR3 is 12 residues long. V lost 5 bases and J 5 bases, leaving 10 bases between the germline ends. The CDR3 sequence: CSVRNLDQPQHF. The CDR3 coding sequence is TGCAGCGTTAGAAACTTGGATCAGCCCCAGCATTTT.

The chain couples TRBV27 to TRBJ2-7; 10 bases fit TRBD1. V dropped 5 bases and J dropped 4; count of bases not matched to a gene: 2. Germline V CDR1 and CDR2: MNHEY, SMNVEV (reference sequence). There are 13 residues in the CDR3. CDR3 protein: CASSPGQGYEQYF. As DNA, the CDR3 is TGTGCCAGCAGTCCGGGACAGGGGTACGAGCAGTACTTC.

The chain has TRBV6-5 and TRBJ1-2; the D gene is possibly TRBD1 (5 bases). V lost 2 bases to trimming and J lost 8 bases, with 9 bases between them. Germline values: CDR1 MNHEY, CDR2 SVGAGI. The CDR3 is made up of 12 amino acids. The CDR3 sequence: CASSYPGGGYTF. The CDR3 DNA reads TGTGCCAGCAGTTACCCCGGGGGGGGCTACACCTTC.

The V gene is TRBV5-1, the J gene TRBJ2-2, with 8 bases matching TRBD1. Losses at the gene ends were 4 bases for V and 4 bases for J; bases not matched to a gene: 3. The CDR3 totals 14 residues. Germline V gene data show CDR1 as SGHRS and CDR2 as YFSETQ. CDR3 nucleotide sequence: TGCGCCAGCAGCCCCGGGACAGGCACCGGGGAGCTGTTTTTT. Translation: CASSPGTGTGELFF.

Only one count was recorded for this clone. The chain's CDR3 is CASSEVSAGAGNTIYF. CDR3 nucleotides: TGTGCCAGCAGTGAAGTTTCGGCAGGGGCAGGAAACACCATATATTTT. This chain uses TRBV6-1 with TRBJ1-3, with D maybe TRBD1 (6 bases). Trimming took 1 base from V and 4 from J, leaving 14 bases between them. Germline V gives CDR1 MNHNS, CDR2 SASEGT. This CDR3 comprises 16 residues.

V and J are TRBV18 and TRBJ2-5, with D perhaps TRBD1 (5 bases). Looked up from germline, CDR1 is KGHSH and CDR2 is LQKENI. The CDR3 has 14 amino acids. Trimming pared 3 bases from V and 10 bases from J, leaving 18 bases between. The chain's CDR3 is CASSPPGHPVVQYF. For the CDR3, the DNA is TGTGCCAGCTCACCCCCCGGACACCCTGTCGTCCAGTACTTC.

This chain links TRBV14 with TRBJ2-1, with TRBD2 matching over 11 bases. Trimming at V came to 4 bases and at J to 2 bases, leaving 7 bases not matched to a gene. CDR3 length: 17 amino acids. Germline V gene sequence: CDR1 SGHDN, CDR2 FVKESK. CDR3 in amino acids: CASSLSTSGGTYNEQFF. In nucleotides, the CDR3 is TGTGCCAGCAGCCTAAGTACTAGCGGGGGAACCTACAATGAGCAGTTCTTC.

The V call is TRBV5-1, the J call TRBJ1-1, with TRBD1 as a possible D gene (5 bases). CDR1 is SGHRS and CDR2 is YFSETQ in the germline V gene. Trimming stripped 0 bases from V and 2 bases from J, with 11 bases between. The length of the CDR3 is 15 residues. The CDR3 DNA reads as TGCGCCAGCAGCTTGGGGCTGGGGCTCAACACTGAAGCTTTCTTT. Its protein is CASSLGLGLNTEAFF.

The chain combines TRBV19 with TRBJ2-1; D possibly corresponds to TRBD2 (5 bases). The CDR3 contains 16 residues. V lost 8 bases, J lost 1 base, and 18 bases lay in between. The germline CDR1 and CDR2 sequences are LNHDA and SQIVND (reference sequence). The CDR3 DNA follows: TGTGCCAGTCGCCCGGGGTCTACTCGATCCTACAATGAGCAGTTCTTC. It encodes CASRPGSTRSYNEQFF. The entire variable domain, with the rest obtained from reference TRBV19 and TRBJ2-1, is as follows: DGGITQSPKYLFRKEGQNVTLSCEQNLNHDAMYWYRQDPGQGLRLIYYSQIVNDFQKGDIAEGYSVSREKKESFPLTVTSAQKNPTAFYLCASRPGSTRSYNEQFFGPGTRLTVL.

The rearrangement joins TRBV5-1 to TRBJ2-1, with 8 bases matching TRBD1. The germline V gene has CDR1 SGHRS and CDR2 YFSETQ. The CDR3 contains 17 residues. After removal of 1 base from V and 1 base from J, the junction contained 7 bases not matched to a gene. CDR3 region: CASSLPQQGGSYNEQFF. The DNA of the CDR3 is TGCGCCAGCAGCTTGCCACAACAGGGGGGTTCCTACAATGAGCAGTTCTTC.

V is TRBV11-2 and J is TRBJ2-7, with TRBD1 as a possible D gene (7 bases). V was shortened by 1 base and J by 1 base, with 11 bases between the two germline ends. The CDR3 covers 15 residues. Germline values: CDR1 SGHAT, CDR2 FQNNGV. This chain's CDR3 is CASSLGPGGSYEQYF. The DNA for the CDR3 is TGTGCCAGCAGCTTAGGTCCAGGGGGGTCCTACGAGCAGTACTTC.

A few counts support this clone. The rearrangement links TRBV4-1 to TRBJ1-1, with D unresolved. Germline V lookup: CDR1 MGHRA, CDR2 YSYEKL. V was trimmed by 1 base and J by 11 bases, leaving 20 bases between them. This CDR3 has 15 residues. CDR3 nucleotides: TGCGCCAGCAGCCAAGCCCCCTTTGATACCACCGAGGCTTTCTTT. Its translation is CASSQAPFDTTEAFF.